Sequencing of this T cell receptor beta chain was carried out in a study of vaccination and CD4 T cells after COVID-19. In the study overall: Each control culture was treated with a CEFX pool, an HIV-1 Nef pool, or no peptide. Study-level findings and limits: A median of roughly 87% of reactive clones, in convalescent patients, became evident only post-vaccination. Researchers report that 304 of 307 vaccine-specific clones in convalescent patients proved spike mono-reactive.

Treatment defined: approximately nine-day PBMC culture with coronavirus spike peptide pools or control peptides (ViraFEST assay). The collection of CD4+ T cells from the unexposed donor took place before the COVID-19 pandemic (2011-2018). Negative selection was the method that isolated CD4+ T cells after 10 days of culture. V was clipped by 3 bases and J by 7 bases, with 13 bases between them. CDR3 size: 14 residues. Germline V gene sequence: CDR1 GTSNPN, CDR2 SVGIG (reference sequence). With regard to this clonotype: Its target is not known.

The study sequenced cultured CD4+ T cell DNA using the Oncomine TCR Beta short-read assay. Genomic DNA was extracted from cultured CD4+ T cells. TCRdb analysed the PCR reads with MiXCR anew, one entry per CDR3 protein. Of over 9,500 distinct CDR3 sequences listed, under 40% were seen once; the top ten hold roughly 8%. The TCR comes from a human donor in good health. The sample taken for sequencing was CD4+ T cells from blood, cultured in vitro. This chain uses TRBV30 with TRBJ1-6, with D tentatively TRBD1 (5 bases). This CDR3 reads CAWRGEWTNSPLHF. The CDR3 DNA reads TGTGCCTGGAGGGGGGAGTGGACGAATTCACCCCTCCACTTT.